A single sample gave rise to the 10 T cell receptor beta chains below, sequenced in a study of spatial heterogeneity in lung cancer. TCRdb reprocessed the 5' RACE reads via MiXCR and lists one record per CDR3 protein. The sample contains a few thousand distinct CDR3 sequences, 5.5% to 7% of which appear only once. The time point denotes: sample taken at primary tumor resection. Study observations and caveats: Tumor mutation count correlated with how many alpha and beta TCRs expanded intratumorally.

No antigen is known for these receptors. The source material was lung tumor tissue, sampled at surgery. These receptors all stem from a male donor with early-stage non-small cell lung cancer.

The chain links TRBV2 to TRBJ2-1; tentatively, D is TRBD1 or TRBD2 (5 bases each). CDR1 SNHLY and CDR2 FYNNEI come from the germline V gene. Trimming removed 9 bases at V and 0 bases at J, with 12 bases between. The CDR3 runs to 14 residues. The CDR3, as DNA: TGTGCCAGGGGGGATCCTCGCTCCTACAATGAGCAGTTCTTC. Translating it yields CARGDPRSYNEQFF.

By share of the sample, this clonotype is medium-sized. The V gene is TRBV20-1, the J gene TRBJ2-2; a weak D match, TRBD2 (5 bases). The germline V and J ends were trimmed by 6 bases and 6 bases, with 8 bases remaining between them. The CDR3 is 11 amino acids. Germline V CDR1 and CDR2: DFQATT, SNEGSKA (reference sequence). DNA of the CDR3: TGCAGTGCCTGGACTGCCGGGGAGCTGTTTTTT. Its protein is CSAWTAGELFF.

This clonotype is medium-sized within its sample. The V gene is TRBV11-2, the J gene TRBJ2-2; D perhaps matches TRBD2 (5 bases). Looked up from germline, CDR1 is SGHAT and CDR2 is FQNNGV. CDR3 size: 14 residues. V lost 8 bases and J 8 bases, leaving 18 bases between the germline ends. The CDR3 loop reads CASVGVESWGELFF. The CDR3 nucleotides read TGTGCCAGCGTCGGGGTAGAGTCTTGGGGGGAGCTGTTTTTT.

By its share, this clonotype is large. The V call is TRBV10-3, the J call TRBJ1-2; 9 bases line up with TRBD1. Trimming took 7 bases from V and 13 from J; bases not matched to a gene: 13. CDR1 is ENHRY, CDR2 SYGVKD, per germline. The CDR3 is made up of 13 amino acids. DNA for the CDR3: TGTGCCATCACCGCTGGGGACAGGGCCCAATGCACCTTC. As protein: CAITAGDRAQCTF.

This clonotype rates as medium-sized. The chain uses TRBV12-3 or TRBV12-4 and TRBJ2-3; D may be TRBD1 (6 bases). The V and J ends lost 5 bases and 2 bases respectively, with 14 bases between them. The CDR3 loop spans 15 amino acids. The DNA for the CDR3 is TGTGCCAGCAGTGCTGCTACAGGGTACACAGATACGCAGTATTTT. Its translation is CASSAATGYTDTQYF.

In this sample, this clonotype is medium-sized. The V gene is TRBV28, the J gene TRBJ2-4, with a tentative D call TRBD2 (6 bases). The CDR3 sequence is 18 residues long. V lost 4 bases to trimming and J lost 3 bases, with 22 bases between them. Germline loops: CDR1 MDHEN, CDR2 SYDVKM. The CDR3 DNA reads TGTGCCAGCAGTTCAGCCGGGGGACGTCGGGTAGGCAAAAACATTCAGTACTTC. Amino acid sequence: CASSSAGGRRVGKNIQYF.

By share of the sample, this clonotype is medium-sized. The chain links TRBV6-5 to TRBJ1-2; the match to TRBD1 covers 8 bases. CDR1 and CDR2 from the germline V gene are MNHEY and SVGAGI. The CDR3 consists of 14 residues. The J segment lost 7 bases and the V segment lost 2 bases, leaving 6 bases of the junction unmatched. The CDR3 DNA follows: TGTGCCAGCAGTTACCTGACAGGGGAGGGTGGCTACACCTTC. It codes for CASSYLTGEGGYTF.

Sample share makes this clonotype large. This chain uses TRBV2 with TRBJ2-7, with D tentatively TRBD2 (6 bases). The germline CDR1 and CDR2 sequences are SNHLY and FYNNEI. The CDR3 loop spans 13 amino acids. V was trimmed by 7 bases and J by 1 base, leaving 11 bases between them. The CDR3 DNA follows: TGTGCCAGCAACCCTCTAGCGTCCTACGAGCAGTACTTC. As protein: CASNPLASYEQYF.

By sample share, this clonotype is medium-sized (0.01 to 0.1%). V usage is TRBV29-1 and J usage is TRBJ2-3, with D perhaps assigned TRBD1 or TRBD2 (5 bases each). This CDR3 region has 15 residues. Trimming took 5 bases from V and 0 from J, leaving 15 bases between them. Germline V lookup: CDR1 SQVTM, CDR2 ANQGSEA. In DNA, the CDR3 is TGCAGCGTTCGGGGCCGTATGGGGAGCACAGATACGCAGTATTTT. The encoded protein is CSVRGRMGSTDTQYF.

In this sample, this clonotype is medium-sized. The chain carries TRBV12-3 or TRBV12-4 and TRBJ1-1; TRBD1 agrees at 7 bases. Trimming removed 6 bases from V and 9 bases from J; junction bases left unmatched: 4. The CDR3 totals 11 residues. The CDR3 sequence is CASSHRGKAFF. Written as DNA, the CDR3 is TGTGCCAGCAGCCACAGGGGTAAAGCTTTCTTT.